One and the same sample provided the 19 T cell receptor beta chains below, sequenced in a study of CD8+ T cells in alopecia areata. Sequencing templates came from extracted RNA that was reverse transcribed into cDNA. Method: immunoSEQ multiplex PCR; TCRdb's copy keeps in-frame clones and lacks some. The sample yields 150,000 to 200,000 clones, 45% to 60% seen once. Sequencing input: CD4+ T cells sorted from blood. These receptor sequences come from a human donor in good health.

DNA for the CDR3: TGCAGCGTTGTGCCCCATCCGACGGGAGTCGTCGACAATGAGCAGTTCTTC. It is translated as CSVVPHPTGVVDNEQFF. This chain joins TRBV29-1 and TRBJ2-1; possible D gene TRBD2, 6 bases. Per the germline V gene, CDR1 is SQVTM and CDR2 is ANQGSEA. The CDR3 runs 17 residues. With 4 bases removed from V and 5 bases from J, the gap between germline ends came to 24 bases.

The V call is TRBV30, the J call TRBJ2-7, with 7 bases matching TRBD1. V lost 1 base to trimming and J lost 6 bases; unmatched junction nucleotides: 12. CDR1 and CDR2 (germline): GTSNPN, SVGIG (reference sequence). This CDR3 region has 15 residues. CDR3 in amino acids: CAWSGPIYRGSEQYF. DNA for the CDR3: TGTGCCTGGAGTGGCCCGATTTACAGGGGATCCGAGCAGTACTTC.

The gene calls are TRBV5-1 and TRBJ2-1; the match to TRBD1 covers 7 bases. CDR1 is SGHRS and CDR2 is YFSETQ in the germline V gene. The CDR3 consists of 11 residues. J gave up 10 bases and V 4 bases, and 2 bases lay outside the gene matches. CDR3 amino acids: CASSPDREQFF. The CDR3 bases are TGCGCCAGCAGCCCGGACAGGGAGCAGTTCTTC.

The genes are TRBV5-1 and TRBJ2-7; D is perhaps TRBD2 (5 bases). With 0 bases removed from V and 3 bases from J, the gap between germline ends came to 13 bases. The CDR3 has 15 residues. Looked up from germline, CDR1 is SGHRS and CDR2 is YFSETQ. This chain's CDR3 is CASSLVGGGIYEQYF. DNA for the CDR3: TGCGCCAGCAGCTTGGTTGGCGGAGGAATCTACGAGCAGTACTTC. The whole variable domain, filled in from reference TRBV5-1 and TRBJ2-7, reads KAGVTQTPRYLIKTRGQQVTLSCSPISGHRSVSWYQQTPGQGLQFLFEYFSETQRNKGNFPGRFSGRQFSNSRSEMNVSTLELGDSALYLCASSLVGGGIYEQYFGPGTRLTVT.

This clone is a singleton in its sample. The chain is built from TRBV19 and TRBJ1-5; the match to TRBD1 covers 7 bases. The germline V gene encodes CDR1 LNHDA and CDR2 SQIVND (reference sequence). The CDR3 contains 14 residues. V trimming: 6 bases; J trimming: 5 bases; junction bases outside the gene matches: 7. The CDR3 protein is CASRHPGGDQPQHF. CDR3 nucleotide sequence: TGTGCCAGTAGGCACCCAGGGGGGGATCAGCCCCAGCATTTT.

Regarding this clone: The sample contains more than one DNA sequence encoding this CDR3. The chain combines TRBV27 with TRBJ2-3; 11 bases are a match to TRBD2. The V gene's germline CDR1 is MNHEY and CDR2 SMNVEV (reference sequence). Trimming took 3 bases from V and 2 from J; bases not matched to a gene: 1. The CDR3 is made up of 15 amino acids. The CDR3 protein is CASSLTSGNTDTQYF. For the CDR3, the DNA is TGTGCCAGCAGTTTGACTAGCGGGAACACAGATACGCAGTATTTT.

The chain carries TRBV27 and TRBJ2-7; D may be TRBD1 (6 bases). Germline-derived CDR1 and CDR2 are MNHEY and SMNVEV (reference sequence). V lost 4 bases and J lost 1, with 11 bases in between. CDR3 length: 14 residues. CDR3 DNA sequence: TGTGCCAGCAGTTCACTAGACAGGTCCTACGAGCAGTACTTC. It yields the protein CASSSLDRSYEQYF.

Comment on this clone: This same CDR3 is encoded by further DNA sequences in the sample. The CDR3 coding sequence is TGTGCCTGGAACTCGGGGACAGATACGCAGTATTTT. Translated, it gives CAWNSGTDTQYF. The rearrangement joins TRBV30 to TRBJ2-3, with D possibly matching TRBD2 (5 bases). V lost 4 bases to trimming and J lost 3 bases, with 8 bases between them. This CDR3 has 12 amino acids. Germline V gene data show CDR1 as GTSNPN and CDR2 as SVGIG (reference sequence).

This clone has just a few counts. The chain is built from TRBV29-1 and TRBJ2-3; no firm D call. CDR1 is SQVTM and CDR2 is ANQGSEA in the germline V gene. Trimming left V 0 bases short and J 3 bases short, with 4 bases between. The CDR3 contains 12 residues. The CDR3 DNA follows: TGCAGCGTTGAAGAGTTAACAGATACGCAGTATTTT. As protein: CSVEELTDTQYF.

This clone was seen more than once but under ten times. V and J are TRBV5-1 and TRBJ2-5; possible D gene TRBD2, 7 bases. V was pared by 3 bases and J by 5 bases, with 14 bases between. There are 14 residues in the CDR3. The germline CDR1 and CDR2 sequences are SGHRS and YFSETQ. This chain's CDR3 is CASSSAGAQETQYF. As DNA, the CDR3 is TGCGCCAGCAGCTCGGCGGGGGCTCAGGAGACCCAGTACTTC.

V usage is TRBV23-1 and J usage is TRBJ2-2, with 7 positions matching TRBD1. TRBV23-1 is identified as an open reading frame with a role that is uncertain. The ends lost 3 bases at V and 7 bases at J; junction bases unmatched: 11. The CDR3 has 16 residues. The CDR3 reads CASSHIGAGGHGELFF. The CDR3 nucleotides read TGCGCCAGCAGTCACATTGGGGCAGGGGGTCACGGGGAGCTGTTTTTT.

The chain uses TRBV2 and TRBJ2-3; a possible D gene is TRBD1 (6 bases). Germline-derived CDR1 and CDR2 are SNHLY and FYNNEI. There are 14 residues in the CDR3. The V and J ends lost 3 bases and 1 base respectively, with 8 bases between them. Here the CDR3 DNA reads TGTGCCAGCAGTGACAGGGGCCGCACAGATACGCAGTATTTT. Amino acid sequence: CASSDRGRTDTQYF.

This clone was recorded a few times. This sequence joins TRBV6-6 and TRBJ1-5; possibly TRBD1 for D (5 bases). The CDR3 is made up of 13 amino acids. Germline V CDR1 and CDR2: MNHNY, SVGAGI (reference sequence). V was clipped by 11 bases and J by 1 base, with 12 bases between them. In nucleotides, the CDR3 is TGTGCCGGAGCGGCAGGGAGCAATCAGCCCCAGCATTTT. It codes for CAGAAGSNQPQHF.

The CDR3 reads CASSYRSTGGYGYTF. In nucleotides, the CDR3 is TGTGCCAGCAGTTACCGTTCGACAGGGGGATATGGCTACACCTTC. The chain has TRBV6-5 and TRBJ1-2; 9 bases match TRBD1. V gave up 2 bases and J gave up 5 bases; unmatched junction bases: 6. This CDR3 is built from 15 residues. CDR1 MNHEY and CDR2 SVGAGI come from the germline V gene.

V gene TRBV5-4 combines with J gene TRBJ1-5; no definite D call. The CDR3 is 13 amino acids. Trimming took 4 bases from V and 9 from J, leaving 14 bases between them. Looked up from germline, CDR1 is SGHNT and CDR2 is YYREEE (reference sequence). The CDR3 is CASSTFGEGPQHF. The CDR3 nucleotides are TGTGCCAGCAGCACCTTCGGGGAGGGGCCCCAGCATTTT.

The gene calls are TRBV7-9 and TRBJ2-3; TRBD2 aligns across 7 bases. V gave up 5 bases and J gave up 2 bases; unmatched junction bases: 13. The CDR3 is 17 residues long. From germline, CDR1 is SEHNR and CDR2 FQNEAQ (reference sequence). The CDR3 coding sequence is TGTGCCAGCAGCCGGACCTTGGGGGGAGGGCCCACAGATACGCAGTATTTT. Its protein is CASSRTLGGGPTDTQYF.

This clone was seen at least ten times. This sequence joins TRBV5-6 and TRBJ1-5; D remains unclear. V was trimmed by 0 bases and J by 3 bases, leaving 7 bases between them. In germline, CDR1 is SGHDT, CDR2 YYEEEE. The CDR3 contains 14 residues. The CDR3 loop reads CASSLGLTNQPQHF. Here the CDR3 DNA reads TGTGCCAGCAGCTTGGGACTTACCAATCAGCCCCAGCATTTT.

The V call is TRBV29-1, the J call TRBJ2-1, with D maybe TRBD2 (7 bases). Germline-derived CDR1 and CDR2 are SQVTM and ANQGSEA. The CDR3 has 16 amino acids. V lost 3 bases and J lost 0, with 15 bases in between. Here the CDR3 reads CSVESGGRSSYNEQFF. Written as DNA, the CDR3 is TGCAGCGTTGAGTCGGGGGGCCGGAGCTCCTACAATGAGCAGTTCTTC.

J is TRBJ2-1 and V is TRBV29-1; no clear D. The V and J ends lost 0 bases and 9 bases respectively, with 6 bases between them. Germline lookup yields CDR1 SQVTM and CDR2 ANQGSEA. The CDR3 has 11 amino acids. The CDR3 DNA sequence: TGCAGCGTTGAAGATTTAGGTGAGCAGTTCTTC. Its protein product is CSVEDLGEQFF.